The present entry profiles one TCR beta chain with its context. The target antigen is unknown. These data belong to a study of monozygotic twins with inflammatory bowel disease. Regarding the study as a whole: People with IBD had fewer clonotypes in common with others than healthy twins did, especially with disease activity.

Eight separate reactions per sample yielded the cDNA. Template switching incorporated UMIs with a 6-nucleotide sample barcode. Amplification of TCRalpha and TCRbeta cDNA involved two nested PCRs that ran for approximately 16 and 10 cycles. TCRdb reanalyzed the 5' RACE reads, giving one entry per CDR3 protein sequence and no DNA. The data show 400,000 to 500,000 distinct CDR3 sequences, and the top ten clones hold approximately 2.3%. Germline V gives CDR1 SGHRS, CDR2 YFSETQ. The CDR3 contains 11 residues. Sequencing input: blood. The J gene is TRBJ1-1, the V gene TRBV5-1. The clonotype was recovered from a human donor with ulcerative colitis or Crohn's disease, or a healthy co-twin of an affected twin (not recorded which). The CDR3 sequence: CASSLGGEAFF.